This TCR beta chain emerged from a study of radiation and T cells in renal cell carcinoma. Some clones are missing from TCRdb's copy, which holds only in-frame ones; the method was immunoSEQ multiplex PCR. This table holds under 35,000 clones, roughly 80% found once. The V and J ends lost 6 bases and 3 bases, in that order; junction bases with no gene match: 17. Germline V gene sequence: CDR1 SGHRS, CDR2 YFSETQ. This CDR3 comprises 17 residues. As for time point: blood 4 weeks post-SBRT, at nephrectomy. The treatment denotes: 15 Gy SBRT to primary tumor, nephrectomy 4 weeks later. This chain uses TRBV5-1 with TRBJ2-7; 8 positions agree with TRBD2. Sample: blood, taken from a patient whose treatment included radiotherapy and nephrectomy. The source of this sequence is a man aged 60 to 75 with renal cell carcinoma. In DNA, the CDR3 is TGCGCCAGCACCCCCAGACCGGGGAGCGGGAGAGGCTACGAGCAGTACTTC. Translated, it gives CASTPRPGSGRGYEQYF.